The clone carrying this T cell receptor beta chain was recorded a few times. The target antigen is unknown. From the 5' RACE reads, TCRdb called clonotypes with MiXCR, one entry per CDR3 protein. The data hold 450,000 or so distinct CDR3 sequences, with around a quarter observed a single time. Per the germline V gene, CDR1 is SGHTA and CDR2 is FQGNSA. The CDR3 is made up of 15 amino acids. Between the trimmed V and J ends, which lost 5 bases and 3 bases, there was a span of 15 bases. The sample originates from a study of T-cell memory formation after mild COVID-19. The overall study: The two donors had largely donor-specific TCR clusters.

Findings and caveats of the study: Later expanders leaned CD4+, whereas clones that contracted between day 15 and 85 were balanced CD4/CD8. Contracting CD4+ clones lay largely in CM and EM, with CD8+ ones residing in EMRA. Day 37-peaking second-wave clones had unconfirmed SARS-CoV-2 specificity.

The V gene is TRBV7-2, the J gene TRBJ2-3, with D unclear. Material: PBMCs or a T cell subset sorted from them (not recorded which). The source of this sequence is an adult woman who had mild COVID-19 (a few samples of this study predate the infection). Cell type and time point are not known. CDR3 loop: CASSEDPHKTDTQYF. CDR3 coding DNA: TGTGCCAGCAGCGAAGACCCCCACAAGACAGATACGCAGTATTTT.